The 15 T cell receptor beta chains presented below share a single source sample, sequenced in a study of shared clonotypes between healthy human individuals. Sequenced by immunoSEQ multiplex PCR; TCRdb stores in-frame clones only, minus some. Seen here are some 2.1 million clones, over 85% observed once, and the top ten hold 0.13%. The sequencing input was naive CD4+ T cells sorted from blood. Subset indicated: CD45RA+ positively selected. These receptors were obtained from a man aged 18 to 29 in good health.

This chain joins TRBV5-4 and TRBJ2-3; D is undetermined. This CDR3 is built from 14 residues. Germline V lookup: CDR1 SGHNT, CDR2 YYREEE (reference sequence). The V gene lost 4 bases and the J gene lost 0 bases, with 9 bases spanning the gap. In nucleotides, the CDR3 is TGTGCCAGCAGCCCACTGATTAGCACAGATACGCAGTATTTT. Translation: CASSPLISTDTQYF.

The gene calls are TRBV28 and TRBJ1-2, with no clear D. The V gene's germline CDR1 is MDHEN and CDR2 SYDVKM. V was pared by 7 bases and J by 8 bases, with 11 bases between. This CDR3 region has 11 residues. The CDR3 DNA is TGTGCCAGCACCGGAAGGCACGGCTACACCTTC. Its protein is CASTGRHGYTF.

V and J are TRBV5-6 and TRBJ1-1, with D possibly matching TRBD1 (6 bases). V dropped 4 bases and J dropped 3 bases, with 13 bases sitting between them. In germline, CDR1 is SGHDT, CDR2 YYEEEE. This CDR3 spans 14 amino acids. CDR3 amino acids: CASSIGGGYTEAFF. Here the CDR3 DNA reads TGTGCCAGCAGCATCGGGGGGGGCTACACTGAAGCTTTCTTT. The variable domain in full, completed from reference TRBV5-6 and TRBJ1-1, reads DAGVTQSPTHLIKTRGQQVTLRCSPKSGHDTVSWYQQALGQGPQFIFQYYEEEERQRGNFPDRFSGHQFPNYSSELNVNALLLGDSALYLCASSIGGGYTEAFFGQGTRLTVV.

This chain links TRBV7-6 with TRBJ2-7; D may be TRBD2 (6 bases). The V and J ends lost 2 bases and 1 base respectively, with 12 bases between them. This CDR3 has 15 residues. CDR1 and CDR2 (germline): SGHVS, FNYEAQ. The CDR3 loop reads CASSLSEGRSYEQYF. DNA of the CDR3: TGTGCCAGCAGCTTAAGCGAAGGGAGGTCCTACGAGCAGTACTTC.

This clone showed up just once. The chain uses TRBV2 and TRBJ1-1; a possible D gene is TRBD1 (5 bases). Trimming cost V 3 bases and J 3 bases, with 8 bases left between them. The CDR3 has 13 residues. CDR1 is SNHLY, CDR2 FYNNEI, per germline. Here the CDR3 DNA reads TGTGCCAGCAGTGACGGGGCTGACACTGAAGCTTTCTTT. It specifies CASSDGADTEAFF.

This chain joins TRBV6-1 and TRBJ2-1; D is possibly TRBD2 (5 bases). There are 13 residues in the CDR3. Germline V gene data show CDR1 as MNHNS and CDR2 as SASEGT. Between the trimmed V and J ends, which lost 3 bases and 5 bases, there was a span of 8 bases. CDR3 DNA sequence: TGTGCCAGCAGTGACCGGGGTAACAATGAGCAGTTCTTC. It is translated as CASSDRGNNEQFF.

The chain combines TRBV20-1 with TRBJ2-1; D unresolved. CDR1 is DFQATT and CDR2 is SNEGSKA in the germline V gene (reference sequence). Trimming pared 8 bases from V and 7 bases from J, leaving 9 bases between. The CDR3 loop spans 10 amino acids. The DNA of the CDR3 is TGCAGTTTAGGAGAGAATGAGCAGTTCTTC. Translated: CSLGENEQFF.

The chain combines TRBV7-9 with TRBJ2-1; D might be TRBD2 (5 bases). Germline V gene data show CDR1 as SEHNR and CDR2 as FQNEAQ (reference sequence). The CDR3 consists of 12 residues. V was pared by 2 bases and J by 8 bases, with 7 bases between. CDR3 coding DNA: TGTGCCAGCAGCTTACTGCGGGATGAGCAGTTCTTC. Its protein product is CASSLLRDEQFF.

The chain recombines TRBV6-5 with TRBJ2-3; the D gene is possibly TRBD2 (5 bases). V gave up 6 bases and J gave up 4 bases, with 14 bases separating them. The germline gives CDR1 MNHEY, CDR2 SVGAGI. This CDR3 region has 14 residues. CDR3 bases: TGTGCCAGCAGCCGCGGGTCCGGGTCAGATACGCAGTATTTT. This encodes CASSRGSGSDTQYF.

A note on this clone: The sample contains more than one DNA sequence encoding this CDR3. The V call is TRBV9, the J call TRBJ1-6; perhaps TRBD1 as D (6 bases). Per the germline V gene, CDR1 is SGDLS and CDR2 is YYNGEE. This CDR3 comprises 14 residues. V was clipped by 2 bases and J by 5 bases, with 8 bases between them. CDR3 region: CASSVRQDNSPLHF. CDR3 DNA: TGTGCCAGCAGCGTCCGACAGGATAATTCACCCCTCCACTTT.

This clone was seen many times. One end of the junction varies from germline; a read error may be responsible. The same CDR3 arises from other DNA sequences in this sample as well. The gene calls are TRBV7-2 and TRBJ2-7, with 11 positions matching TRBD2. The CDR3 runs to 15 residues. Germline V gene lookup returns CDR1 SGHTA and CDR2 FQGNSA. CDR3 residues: CASSLAGGPSYEQYF. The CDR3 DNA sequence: TGTGCCAGCAGTTTAGCGGGAGGGCCGTCCTACGAGCAGTACTTC.

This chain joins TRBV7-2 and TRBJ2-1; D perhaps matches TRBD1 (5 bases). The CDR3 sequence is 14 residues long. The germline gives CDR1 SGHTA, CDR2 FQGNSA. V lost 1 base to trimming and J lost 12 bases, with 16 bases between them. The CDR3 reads CASSLEWGRSSQFF. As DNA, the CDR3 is TGTGCCAGCAGCTTAGAGTGGGGCAGGTCCTCGCAGTTCTTC. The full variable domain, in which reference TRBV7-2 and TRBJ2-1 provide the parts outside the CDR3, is GAGVSQSPSNKVTEKGKDVELRCDPISGHTALYWYRQSLGQGLEFLIYFQGNSAPDKSGLPSDRFSAERTGGSVSTLTIQRTQQEDSAVYLCASSLEWGRSSQFFGPGTRLTVL.

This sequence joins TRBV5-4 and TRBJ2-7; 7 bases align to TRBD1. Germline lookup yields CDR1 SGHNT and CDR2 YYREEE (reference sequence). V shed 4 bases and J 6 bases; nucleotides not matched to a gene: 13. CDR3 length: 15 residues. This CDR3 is CASSPGGRGFIEQYF. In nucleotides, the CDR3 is TGTGCCAGCAGCCCTGGGGGCAGGGGGTTCATCGAGCAGTACTTC.

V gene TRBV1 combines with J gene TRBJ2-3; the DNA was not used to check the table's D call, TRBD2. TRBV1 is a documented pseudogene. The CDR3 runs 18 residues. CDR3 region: CTSSQAPALAGGKDTQYF. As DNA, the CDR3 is TGCACCAGCAGCCAAGCACCGGCACTAGCGGGAGGGAAAGATACGCAGTATTTT.

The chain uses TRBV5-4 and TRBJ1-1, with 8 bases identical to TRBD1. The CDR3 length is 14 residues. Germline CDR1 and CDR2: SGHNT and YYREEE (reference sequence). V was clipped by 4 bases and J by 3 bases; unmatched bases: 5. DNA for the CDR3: TGTGCCAGCAGCCCCGTGGGACAGGACACTGAAGCTTTCTTT. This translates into CASSPVGQDTEAFF.